In this sample, the clone carrying this T cell receptor beta chain turned up a few times. The antigen is unknown. Via MiXCR, TCRdb re-called the 5' RACE reads, giving one row per CDR3 protein. The sample gives roughly 350,000 distinct CDR3 sequences, around 20% of which show up once; 9.5% to 15% is in the top ten. This sample stems from a study of T-cell memory formation after mild COVID-19. As for the study in general: The two donors had largely donor-specific TCR clusters. Findings and limits, study-wide: Clones that got smaller from day 15 to 85 had even CD4/CD8, while clones growing later tipped toward CD4+.

This clonotype was sampled from an adult woman who had mild COVID-19 (a few samples of this study predate the infection). Cell type and time point are not known. What was sequenced was PBMCs or a T cell subset sorted from them (not recorded which).

CDR3 in amino acids: CATSDSPSGRAGLGNEQFF. The CDR3 DNA sequence: TGTGCCACCAGTGACTCCCCTAGCGGGAGGGCCGGTTTAGGCAATGAGCAGTTCTTC. The chain uses TRBV24-1 and TRBJ2-1; 12 nucleotides match TRBD2. CDR3 size: 19 residues. CDR1 is KGHDR and CDR2 is SFDVKD in the germline V gene. With V trimmed by 4 bases and J by 6 bases, 15 bases remained unmatched.